Listed here are 14 T cell receptor beta chains from one sample, sequenced in a study of Ad26.COV2.S vaccination and SARS-CoV-2 variants. Treatment noted: roughly 19 received Ad26.COV2.S at low or high dose, single or two shots; about 5 received placebo; per-sample allocation not given. Sampling occurred on day 63 after the first vaccine or placebo injection. Using immunoSEQ multiplex PCR, the repertoire was profiled, and TCRdb retains in-frame clones only, with some absent. The table has approximately 250,000 clones, around 90% seen once; the top ten hold 2.5% to 3.5%. This sample comprised peripheral blood, obtained in a trial of Ad26.COV2.S vaccine versus placebo. The receptor set was obtained from a person between 18 and 65 years old who received the Ad26.COV2.S COVID-19 vaccine or a placebo.

This clone has just one count. The CDR3 sequence is CASSFVNEQFF. CDR3 nucleotides: TGTGCCAGCAGCTTTGTCAATGAGCAGTTCTTC. This chain uses TRBV7-9 with TRBJ2-1; D unresolved. V lost 3 bases and J lost 6, with 3 bases in between. CDR3 size: 11 residues. The germline V gene has CDR1 SEHNR and CDR2 FQNEAQ (reference sequence). The full variable domain, in which reference TRBV7-9 and TRBJ2-1 provide the parts outside the CDR3, is DTGVSQNPRHKITKRGQNVTFRCDPISEHNRLYWYRQTLGQGPEFLTYFQNEAQLEKSRLLSDRFSAERPKGSFSTLEIQRTEQGDSAMYLCASSFVNEQFFGPGTRLTVL.

The chain joins TRBV7-9 to TRBJ2-7; a possible D gene is TRBD1 (6 bases). Trimming took off 0 bases at V and 13 bases at J, with 16 bases between the two ends. This CDR3 contains 13 residues. Germline CDR1 is SEHNR and CDR2 is FQNEAQ (reference sequence). DNA of the CDR3: TGTGCCAGCAGCTTAGCCGGCCCAGGGGTCCCTTACGTC. Translated, it gives CASSLAGPGVPYV.

This chain connects TRBV7-9 to TRBJ2-7; TRBD1 aligns across 11 bases. Losses at the gene ends were 5 bases for V and 4 bases for J; bases not matched to a gene: 4. Germline-derived CDR1 and CDR2 are SEHNR and FQNEAQ (reference sequence). The CDR3 sequence is 14 residues long. The CDR3 loop reads CASSTGTGGYEQYF. For the CDR3, the DNA is TGTGCCAGCAGCACCGGGACAGGGGGGTACGAGCAGTACTTC.

This clone has only a few counts. This chain joins TRBV29-1 and TRBJ1-1; D possibly corresponds to TRBD1 (5 bases). Between the trimmed V and J ends, which lost 7 bases and 3 bases, there was a span of 15 bases. This CDR3 region has 13 residues. Per germline, CDR1 SQVTM and CDR2 ANQGSEA. The CDR3 loop is CSGCWGVDTEAFF. In DNA, the CDR3 is TGCAGCGGGTGCTGGGGGGTGGACACTGAAGCTTTCTTT.

The CDR3 bases are TGTGCCTGGAGTGCCCATTCAAAGAGCTCTGGAAACACCATATATTTT. Its protein product is CAWSAHSKSSGNTIYF. V usage is TRBV30 and J usage is TRBJ1-3; D gene uncertain. V lost 1 base and J 0 bases, leaving 13 bases between the germline ends. The germline V gene encodes CDR1 GTSNPN and CDR2 SVGIG (reference sequence). CDR3 length: 16 amino acids. Combining the CDR3 with reference TRBV30 and TRBJ1-3 gives the whole variable domain SQTIHQWPATLVQPVGSPLSLECTVEGTSNPNLYWYRQAAGRGLQLLFYSVGIGQISSEVPQNLSASRPQDRQFILSSKKLLLSDSGFYLCAWSAHSKSSGNTIYFGEGSWLTVV.

V is TRBV7-3 and J is TRBJ2-1, with D perhaps matching TRBD1 or TRBD2 (6 bases each). The germline CDR1 and CDR2 sequences are SGHTA and FQGTGA. CDR3 length: 13 residues. V dropped 3 bases and J dropped 9 bases, with 12 bases sitting between them. Here the CDR3 DNA reads TGTGCCAGCAGCTTGTCGGGGGCCCGTGAGCAGTTCTTC. It encodes CASSLSGAREQFF.

This clone was seen just once. The chain uses TRBV4-2 and TRBJ1-4; unclear D gene. The germline gives CDR1 LGHNA, CDR2 YNFKEQ. The V gene lost 4 bases and the J gene lost 0 bases, with 9 bases spanning the gap. The CDR3 runs to 15 residues. This CDR3 is CASSPPVTTNEKLFF. For the CDR3, the DNA is TGTGCCAGCAGCCCCCCGGTTACAACTAATGAAAAACTGTTTTTT.

The chain recombines TRBV10-3 with TRBJ2-1; the D is unclear. The CDR3 has 16 residues. CDR1 and CDR2 (germline): ENHRY, SYGVKD. V was trimmed by 2 bases and J by 1 base, leaving 12 bases between them. The CDR3 coding sequence is TGTGCCATCAGTGAGCAAGTGACGGAGTCCTACAATGAGCAGTTCTTC. Amino acid sequence: CAISEQVTESYNEQFF.

This chain connects TRBV15 to TRBJ1-3, with D unresolved. Trimming stripped 8 bases from V and 8 bases from J, with 16 bases between. The CDR3 consists of 13 residues. CDR1 is LNHNV, CDR2 YYDKDF, per germline (reference sequence). The CDR3 sequence: CATRARGTHTIYF. CDR3 bases: TGTGCCACCCGAGCTCGGGGTACACACACCATATATTTT. Together with reference TRBV15 and TRBJ1-3, the CDR3 gives the full variable domain: DAMVIQNPRYQVTQFGKPVTLSCSQTLNHNVMYWYQQKSSQAPKLLFHYYDKDFNNEADTPDNFQSRRPNTSFCFLDIRSPGLGDTAMYLCATRARGTHTIYFGEGSWLTVV.

The V gene is TRBV12-3 or TRBV12-4, the J gene TRBJ2-3; TRBD2 is a possible D gene (6 bases). The CDR3 consists of 11 residues. V was pared by 6 bases and J by 8 bases, with 9 bases between. The chain's CDR3 is CASSSSVTQYF. CDR3 DNA sequence: TGTGCCAGCAGCTCTAGCGTTACGCAGTATTTT.

DNA of the CDR3: TGTGCCAGCAGTTTACGGGGGGCGAAGACCCAGTACTTC. Protein product: CASSLRGAKTQYF. V is TRBV27 and J is TRBJ2-5; tentatively, D is TRBD2 (7 bases). V lost 2 bases, J lost 6 bases, and 10 bases lay in between. Germline CDR1 reads MNHEY; CDR2 reads SMNVEV (reference sequence). This CDR3 comprises 13 residues.

The V and J genes are TRBV15 and TRBJ2-6; D unresolved. V shed 0 bases and J shed 1 base, with 7 bases lying between them. CDR1 LNHNV and CDR2 YYDKDF come from the germline V gene (reference sequence). This CDR3 spans 16 amino acids. The CDR3 coding sequence is TGTGCCACCAGCAGAGAAGGGTGGTCTGGGGCCAACGTCCTGACTTTC. It encodes CATSREGWSGANVLTF.

There are a few counts of this clone. The CDR3 nucleotides read TGTGCCAGCATCACCTTGAACACTGAAGCTTTCTTT. The encoded protein is CASITLNTEAFF. The chain uses TRBV7-9 and TRBJ1-1; no clear D. This CDR3 has 12 amino acids. V was clipped by 7 bases and J by 0 bases, with 6 bases between them. Germline V gene lookup returns CDR1 SEHNR and CDR2 FQNEAQ (reference sequence). Combining the CDR3 with reference TRBV7-9 and TRBJ1-1 gives the whole variable domain DTGVSQNPRHKITKRGQNVTFRCDPISEHNRLYWYRQTLGQGPEFLTYFQNEAQLEKSRLLSDRFSAERPKGSFSTLEIQRTEQGDSAMYLCASITLNTEAFFGQGTRLTVV.

The chain recombines TRBV6-4 with TRBJ2-1; no clear D. This CDR3 has 14 residues. Germline loops: CDR1 MRHNA, CDR2 SNTAGT. V gave up 0 bases and J gave up 6 bases, with 9 bases separating them. The CDR3 nucleotides read TGTGCCAGCAGTGACTCGGGTGCTCGCAATGAGCAGTTCTTC. Its protein product is CASSDSGARNEQFF.